This TCR beta chain was sequenced for a study of blood T cell repertoires in COVID-19. Overall study context: The analysed material was cDNA or gDNA that came from T cells, B-cell-depleted T cells, or PBMCs.

Original methodology: It was from reference gene primer amplification that nucleated cell counts were estimated. Profiled with immunoSEQ multiplex PCR; TCRdb holds only in-frame clones, not every one. That table gives V, J and clone size, and the DNA gave D and trimming. The sample lists 55,000 to 65,000 clones; around 90% were seen once. Germline V lookup: CDR1 SGHTS, CDR2 YDEGEE. J was trimmed by 2 bases and V by 4 bases; bases with no gene match: 21. The CDR3 length is 20 residues. The receptor was derived from a human donor with acute or convalescent COVID-19. The donor label of this sample is uncertain. The chain combines TRBV5-8 with TRBJ2-3, with 8 bases lining up with TRBD2. The sequenced material came from peripheral blood. CDR3 protein: CASSRYGFGRATVNTDTQYF. The DNA for the CDR3 is TGTGCCAGCAGCCGGTATGGGTTCGGGAGGGCGACCGTAAACACAGATACGCAGTATTTT.